This is a list of T cell receptor beta chains from one sample in a study of shared clonotypes between healthy human individuals. The protocol was immunoSEQ multiplex PCR, while the TCRdb copy is restricted to in-frame clones and leaves out a portion. This sample has about 2,200,000 clones, with 85% to 95% found just once. The sample taken for sequencing was naive CD8+ T cells from PBMCs. Receptor source: a man younger than 30 in good health. Some clones in this sample may be carry-over from other donors' samples. The CDR3 runs from the conserved cysteine through the conserved F or W. A D gene is named only where the DNA matches it firmly. The size field is filled for only some rows; it gives once, few, many or a size class.

TRBD2	TRBV28	TRBJ2-2	-	TGTGCCAGCAGTTTATGGGCTAGCGGGATGAACACCGGGGAGCTGTTTTTT	CASSLWASGMNTGELFF
-	TRBV6-9	TRBJ2-3	once	TGTGCCCCCCCTGGGACGCAGTATTTT	CAPPGTQYF
-	TRBV4-1	TRBJ2-5	-	TGCGCCAGCAGCCAGCTTGTAGGAGGGCTAGAGACCCAGTACTTC	CASSQLVGGLETQYF
-	TRBV9	TRBJ2-2	-	TGTGCCAGCAGCGTAGGAGCCACCGGGGAGCTGTTTTTT	CASSVGATGELFF
-	TRBV7-9	TRBJ1-2	-	TGTGCCAGCAGCTTAGTCGCCCAGAACTATGGCTACACCTTT	CASSLVAQNYGYTF
-	TRBV6-5	TRBJ1-1	-	TGTGCCAGCAGGGTCTCTCGCAACACTGAAGCTTTCTTT	CASRVSRNTEAFF
TRBD1	TRBV28	TRBJ2-1	-	TGTGCCAGCAGTTCAAGGGACAGGGGGAGAGGTGAGCAGTTCTTC	CASSSRDRGRGEQFF
-	TRBV19	TRBJ1-1	few	TGTGCCAGTAGTATGGTTAAGAAGGGGGGTAAAATGAACACTGAAGCTTTCTTT	CASSMVKKGGKMNTEAFF
TRBD1	TRBV7-9	TRBJ1-2	-	TGTGCCAGCAGCCCGCCGACAGGGGGCCCCTATGGCTACACCTTC	CASSPPTGGPYGYTF
-	TRBV28	TRBJ1-1	-	TGTGCCAGCAGACAAACAAGGGTCACTGAAGCTTTCTTT	CASRQTRVTEAFF
-	TRBV19	TRBJ1-2	-	TGTGCCAGTACCCCGGTGGGGGTAAGGGCTTTCGGCTACACCTTC	CASTPVGVRAFGYTF
TRBD1	TRBV4-1	TRBJ1-1	-	TGCGCCAGCAGCCAAACAGGGGGGGGTGACACTGAAGCTTTCTTT	CASSQTGGGDTEAFF
-	TRBV7-9	TRBJ2-1	-	TGTGCCAGCAGCCACCGGGACCAGCCCTATGAGCAGTTCTTC	CASSHRDQPYEQFF
-	TRBV29-1	TRBJ2-1	-	TGCAGCGTTGTTGCTGGGCCGATGGAGTTCTTC	CSVVAGPMEFF
-	TRBV6-4	TRBJ1-2	once	TGTGCCAGCAGTGACGGGGTTACCGGCACCTTC	CASSDGVTGTF
-	TRBV27	TRBJ2-3	once	TGTGCCAGCAGTCCGACAGATGGGGGGAGGACGCAGTATTTT	CASSPTDGGRTQYF
-	TRBV7-9	TRBJ2-1	-	TGTGCCAGCAGCTTCGGGGGACCTAATGAGCAGTTCTTC	CASSFGGPNEQFF
-	TRBV7-3	TRBJ1-5	-	TGTGCCAGCAGCCAATCGACAGGTAGGAGCAATCAGCCCCAGCATTTT	CASSQSTGRSNQPQHF
-	TRBV10-3	TRBJ1-1	-	TGTGCCATCAGCGACATCGGATTCATGAACACTGAAGCTTTCTTT	CAISDIGFMNTEAFF
TRBD2	TRBV28	TRBJ2-1	-	TGTGCCAGCAGGACTAGCGGGGGACCGACCTACAATGAGCAGTTCTTC	CASRTSGGPTYNEQFF
-	TRBV19	TRBJ2-7	-	TGTGCCAGTAGGCCGCTGGGGGCACCCGAGCAGTACTTC	CASRPLGAPEQYF
TRBD1	TRBV7-9	TRBJ2-1	-	TGTGCCAGCAGCTTAGTAGATAAATGGGACAGCATCTACAATGAGCAGTTCTTC	CASSLVDKWDSIYNEQFF
-	TRBV29-1	TRBJ2-3	-	TGCAGCGTTCCTTATGGCCCACGCACAGATACGCAGTATTTT	CSVPYGPRTDTQYF
TRBD2	TRBV18	TRBJ2-2	-	TGTGCCAGCTCACCCGTGGGACTAGCGGGTCCGAACACCGGGGAGCTGTTTTTT	CASSPVGLAGPNTGELFF
-	TRBV29-1	TRBJ2-2	-	TGCAGCGTTACTGGCACCGGGGAGCTGTTTTTT	CSVTGTGELFF
TRBD2	TRBV6-6	TRBJ2-7	-	TGTGCCAGCAGTTCCCTAGCGGGAGGGCTGTACGAGCAGTACTTC	CASSSLAGGLYEQYF
TRBD2	TRBV30	TRBJ2-7	-	TGTGCCTGGAGTGTCACTAGCGGGAGGCCCGCCTACGAGCAGTACTTC	CAWSVTSGRPAYEQYF
TRBD1	TRBV4-1	TRBJ2-1	-	TGCGCCAGCAGCCTAAGCGGGACAGGGAGGAATGAGCAGTTCTTC	CASSLSGTGRNEQFF
TRBD1	TRBV4-1	TRBJ2-7	-	TGCGCCAGCAGCCAAGCGGCAGGGGGCCGTTACGAGCAGTACTTC	CASSQAAGGRYEQYF
-	TRBV27	TRBJ1-2	-	TGTGCCAGCAGTTTACGGGGGCGGGACTATGGCTACACCTTC	CASSLRGRDYGYTF
-	TRBV6-1	TRBJ1-5	-	TGTGCCAGCAAAGGAGGCTACAATCAGCCCCAGCATTTT	CASKGGYNQPQHF